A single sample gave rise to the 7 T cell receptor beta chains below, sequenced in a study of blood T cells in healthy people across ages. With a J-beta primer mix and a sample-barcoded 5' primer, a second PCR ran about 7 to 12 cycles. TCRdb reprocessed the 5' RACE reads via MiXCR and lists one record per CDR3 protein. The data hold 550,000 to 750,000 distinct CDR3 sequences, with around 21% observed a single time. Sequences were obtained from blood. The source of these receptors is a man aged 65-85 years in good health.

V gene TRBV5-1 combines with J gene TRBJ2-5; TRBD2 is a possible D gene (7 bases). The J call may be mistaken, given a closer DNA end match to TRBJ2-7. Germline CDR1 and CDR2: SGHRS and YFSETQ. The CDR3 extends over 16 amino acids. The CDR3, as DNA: TGCGCCAGCAGCCTCGATCCGGGGGGCGCTGGCCACGAGCAGTACTTC. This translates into CASSLDPGGAGHEQYF.

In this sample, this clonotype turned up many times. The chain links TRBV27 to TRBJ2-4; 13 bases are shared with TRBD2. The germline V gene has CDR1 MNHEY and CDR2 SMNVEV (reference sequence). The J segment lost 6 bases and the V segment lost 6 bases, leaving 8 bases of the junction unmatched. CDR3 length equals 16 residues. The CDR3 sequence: CASSRGLAGVGNIQYF. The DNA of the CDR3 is TGTGCCAGCAGCCGAGGACTAGCGGGAGTGGGAAACATTCAGTACTTC.

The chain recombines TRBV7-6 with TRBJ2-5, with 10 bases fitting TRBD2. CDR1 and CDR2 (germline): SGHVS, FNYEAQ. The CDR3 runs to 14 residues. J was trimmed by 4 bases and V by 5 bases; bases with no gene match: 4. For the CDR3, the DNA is TGTGCCAGCAGCAAAAGCGGGAGGGGAGAGACCCAGTACTTC. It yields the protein CASSKSGRGETQYF.

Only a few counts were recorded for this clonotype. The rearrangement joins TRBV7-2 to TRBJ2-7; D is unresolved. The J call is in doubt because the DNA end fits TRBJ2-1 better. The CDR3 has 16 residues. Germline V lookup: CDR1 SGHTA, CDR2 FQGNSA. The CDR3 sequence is CASSLVVSQDLNEQFF. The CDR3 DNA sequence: TGTGCCAGCAGCTTAGTCGTGTCGCAGGATCTCAATGAGCAGTTCTTC.

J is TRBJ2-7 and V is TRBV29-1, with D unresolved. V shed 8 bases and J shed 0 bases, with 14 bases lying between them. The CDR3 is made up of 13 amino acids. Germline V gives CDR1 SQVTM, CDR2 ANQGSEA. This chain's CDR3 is CSTPAICSYEQYF. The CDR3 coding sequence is TGCAGCACCCCAGCCATCTGCTCCTACGAGCAGTACTTC.

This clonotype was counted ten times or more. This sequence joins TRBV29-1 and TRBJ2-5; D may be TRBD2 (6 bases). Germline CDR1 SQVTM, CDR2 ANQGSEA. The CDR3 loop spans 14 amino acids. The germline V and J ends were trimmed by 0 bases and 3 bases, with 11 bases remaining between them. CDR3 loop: CSVEDPGGEETQYF. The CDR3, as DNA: TGCAGCGTTGAAGATCCAGGAGGGGAAGAGACCCAGTACTTC.

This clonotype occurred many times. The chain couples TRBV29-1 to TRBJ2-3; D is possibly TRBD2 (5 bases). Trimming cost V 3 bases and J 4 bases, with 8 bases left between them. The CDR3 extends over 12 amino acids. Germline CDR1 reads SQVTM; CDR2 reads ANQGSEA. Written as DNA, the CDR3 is TGCAGCGTTGACGAGGGCGCAGATACGCAGTATTTT. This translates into CSVDEGADTQYF.